This is a list of T cell receptor beta chains from one sample in a study of CD8 T cells in Susac syndrome. Each CDR3 protein is one row after TCRdb ran MiXCR on the immunoSEQ multiplex PCR reads. Of under 200,000 distinct CDR3 sequences listed, around 96% are singletons. Source material: CD4+ T cells from PBMCs. The receptors stem from a human donor with Susac syndrome. Both conserved end residues are part of each CDR3.

J gene: TRBJ2-5
CDR3 length: 13
V gene: TRBV7-9
CDR3 protein: CASSFRQQETQYF

J gene: TRBJ2-7
CDR3 length: 15
V gene: TRBV4-3
CDR3 protein: CASSRLREPDYEQYF

J gene: TRBJ2-5
CDR3 length: 16
V gene: TRBV5-6
CDR3 protein: CASSFELAGVGETQYF

J gene: TRBJ2-3
CDR3 length: 14
V gene: TRBV30
CDR3 protein: CAWSVLVGTDTQYF

J gene: TRBJ1-5
CDR3 length: 14
V gene: TRBV5-1
CDR3 protein: CASSIDSSNQPQHF

J gene: TRBJ1-2
CDR3 length: 13
V gene: TRBV20-1
CDR3 protein: CSARDTSDYGYTF

J gene: TRBJ2-5
CDR3 length: 13
V gene: TRBV12-3/TRBV12-4
CDR3 protein: CASSLQIQETQYF

J gene: TRBJ1-2
CDR3 length: 14
V gene: TRBV18
CDR3 protein: CASSPQREGYGYTF

J gene: TRBJ2-1
CDR3 length: 16
V gene: TRBV11-2
CDR3 protein: CASSLIRDGSYNEQFF

J gene: TRBJ1-1
CDR3 length: 12
V gene: TRBV7-9
CDR3 protein: CASSRTGEWAFF

J gene: TRBJ1-2
CDR3 length: 17
V gene: TRBV29-1
CDR3 protein: CSVGSSWGEGKSYGYTF

J gene: TRBJ2-1
CDR3 length: 11
V gene: TRBV27
CDR3 protein: CASEGYNEQFF

J gene: TRBJ2-3
CDR3 length: 14
V gene: TRBV2
CDR3 protein: CASSEGFGTDTQYF

J gene: TRBJ2-7
CDR3 length: 15
V gene: TRBV6-5
CDR3 protein: CASSDRSGTSYEQYF

J gene: TRBJ1-3
CDR3 length: 15
V gene: TRBV2
CDR3 protein: CASSQTAGSGNTIYF

J gene: TRBJ1-5
CDR3 length: 14
V gene: TRBV20-1
CDR3 protein: CSASFAAANQPQHF

J gene: TRBJ1-4
CDR3 length: 14
V gene: TRBV29-1
CDR3 protein: CSVEGQEPGGKLFF

J gene: TRBJ2-3
CDR3 length: 14
V gene: TRBV7-9
CDR3 protein: CASSFSTRADTQYF

J gene: TRBJ1-1
CDR3 length: 15
V gene: TRBV3-1
CDR3 protein: CASSRLQGADTEAFF

J gene: TRBJ2-5
CDR3 length: 16
V gene: TRBV27
CDR3 protein: CASSFSLAGIQETQYF

J gene: TRBJ2-5
CDR3 length: 15
V gene: TRBV11-2
CDR3 protein: CASSLVLAGVETQYF

J gene: TRBJ1-1
CDR3 length: 14
V gene: TRBV12-3/TRBV12-4
CDR3 protein: CASSPHRDDTEAFF

J gene: TRBJ2-5
CDR3 length: 18
V gene: TRBV3-1
CDR3 protein: CASSQDLGLAGGQETQYF

J gene: TRBJ2-5
CDR3 length: 15
V gene: TRBV7-3
CDR3 protein: CASSATSATQETQYF

J gene: TRBJ2-5
CDR3 length: 15
V gene: TRBV4-3
CDR3 protein: CASSQRAGVGETQYF

J gene: TRBJ1-5
CDR3 length: 11
V gene: TRBV20-1
CDR3 protein: CSAGVDQPQHF

J gene: TRBJ2-3
CDR3 length: 16
V gene: TRBV15
CDR3 protein: CATSRAGHPSTDTQYF

J gene: TRBJ2-1
CDR3 length: 15
V gene: TRBV27
CDR3 protein: CASSLWDSAHNEQFF

J gene: TRBJ2-5
CDR3 length: 12
V gene: TRBV29-1
CDR3 protein: CSVGRAPGTQYF

J gene: TRBJ2-7
CDR3 length: 11
V gene: TRBV2
CDR3 protein: CASSEYPGRDF

J gene: TRBJ2-7
CDR3 length: 12
V gene: TRBV14
CDR3 protein: CASGGQGYEQYF

J gene: TRBJ1-2
CDR3 length: 15
V gene: TRBV5-1
CDR3 protein: CASSRGTGNNYGYTF

J gene: TRBJ2-7
CDR3 length: 15
V gene: TRBV18
CDR3 protein: CASSPVGGSDYEQYF

J gene: TRBJ2-3
CDR3 length: 14
V gene: TRBV25-1
CDR3 protein: CASSESGITDTQYF

J gene: TRBJ2-7
CDR3 length: 14
V gene: TRBV9
CDR3 protein: CASSVGQGAYEQYF

J gene: TRBJ2-3
CDR3 length: 13
V gene: TRBV20-1
CDR3 protein: CSAYSGTTDTQYF

J gene: TRBJ2-1
CDR3 length: 12
V gene: TRBV7-2
CDR3 protein: CASGFWGNEQFF

J gene: TRBJ1-1
CDR3 length: 15
V gene: TRBV18
CDR3 protein: CASSPGSAVNTEAFF

J gene: TRBJ2-5
CDR3 length: 15
V gene: TRBV5-1
CDR3 protein: CASSFTGTAQETQYF

J gene: TRBJ1-5
CDR3 length: 16
V gene: TRBV24-1
CDR3 protein: CATSESGSGVNQPQHF

J gene: TRBJ2-7
CDR3 length: 12
V gene: TRBV28
CDR3 protein: CASSSGLYEQYF

J gene: TRBJ2-7
CDR3 length: 14
V gene: TRBV6-2/TRBV6-3
CDR3 protein: CASSRGGADPEQYF

J gene: TRBJ2-7
CDR3 length: 15
V gene: TRBV5-1
CDR3 protein: CASRLGQGGSYEQYF

J gene: TRBJ1-2
CDR3 length: 14
V gene: TRBV20-1
CDR3 protein: CSASLILRTDGYTF

J gene: TRBJ2-7
CDR3 length: 12
V gene: TRBV30
CDR3 protein: CAWSDSWGEQYF

J gene: TRBJ2-7
CDR3 length: 13
V gene: TRBV10-3
CDR3 protein: CAISAGTVYEQYF

J gene: TRBJ1-2
CDR3 length: 11
V gene: TRBV29-1
CDR3 protein: CSVPGGHGYTF

J gene: TRBJ2-3
CDR3 length: 15
V gene: TRBV5-1
CDR3 protein: CASSSDVTSTDTQYF

J gene: TRBJ2-2
CDR3 length: 15
V gene: TRBV2
CDR3 protein: CASSEWAENTGELFF

J gene: TRBJ2-5
CDR3 length: 13
V gene: TRBV7-2
CDR3 protein: CASSLAHPQTQYF

J gene: TRBJ2-1
CDR3 length: 15
V gene: TRBV3-1
CDR3 protein: CASSQRGRSSNEQFF

J gene: TRBJ2-5
CDR3 length: 11
V gene: TRBV10-3
CDR3 protein: CASSSGETQYF

J gene: TRBJ1-5
CDR3 length: 17
V gene: TRBV11-2
CDR3 protein: CASSGHRVRDSNQPQHF

J gene: TRBJ2-7
CDR3 length: 12
V gene: TRBV30
CDR3 protein: CAWSGAFYEQYF